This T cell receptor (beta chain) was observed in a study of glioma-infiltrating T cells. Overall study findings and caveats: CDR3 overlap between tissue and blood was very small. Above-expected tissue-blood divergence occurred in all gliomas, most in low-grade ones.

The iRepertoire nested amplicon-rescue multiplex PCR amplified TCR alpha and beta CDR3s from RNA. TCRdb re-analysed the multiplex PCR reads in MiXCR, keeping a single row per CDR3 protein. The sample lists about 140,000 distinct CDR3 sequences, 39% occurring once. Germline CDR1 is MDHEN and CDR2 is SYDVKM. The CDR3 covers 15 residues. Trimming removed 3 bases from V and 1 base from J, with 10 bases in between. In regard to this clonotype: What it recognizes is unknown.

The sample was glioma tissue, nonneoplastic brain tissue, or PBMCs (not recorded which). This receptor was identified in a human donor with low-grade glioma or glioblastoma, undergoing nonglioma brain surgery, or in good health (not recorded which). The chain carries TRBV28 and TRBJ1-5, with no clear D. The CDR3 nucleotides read TGTGCCAGCAGTTTGGCCGGGCCGAGCAATCAGCCCCAGCATTTT. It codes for CASSLAGPSNQPQHF.